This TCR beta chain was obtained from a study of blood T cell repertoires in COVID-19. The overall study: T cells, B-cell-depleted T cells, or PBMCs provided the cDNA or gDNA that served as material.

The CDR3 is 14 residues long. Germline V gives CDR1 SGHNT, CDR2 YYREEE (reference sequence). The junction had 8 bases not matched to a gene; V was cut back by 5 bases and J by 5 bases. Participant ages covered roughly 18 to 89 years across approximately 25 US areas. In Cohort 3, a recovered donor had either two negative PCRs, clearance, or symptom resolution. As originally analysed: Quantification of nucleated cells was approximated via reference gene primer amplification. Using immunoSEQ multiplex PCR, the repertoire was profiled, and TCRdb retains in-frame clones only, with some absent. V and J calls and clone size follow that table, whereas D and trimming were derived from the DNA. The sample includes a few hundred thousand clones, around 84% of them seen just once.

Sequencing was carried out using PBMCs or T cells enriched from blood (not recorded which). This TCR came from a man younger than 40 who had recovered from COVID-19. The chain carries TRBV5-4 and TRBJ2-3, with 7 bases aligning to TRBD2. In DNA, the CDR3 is TGTGCCAGCAGTAGGGCGGGAGTTGAAGATACGCAGTATTTT. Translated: CASSRAGVEDTQYF.